This is a list of T cell receptor beta chains from one sample in a study of blood T cell repertoires in COVID-19. Repertoires were generated with immunoSEQ multiplex PCR, while TCRdb's copy carries only in-frame clones and drops some. The table includes a few hundred thousand clones, roughly 87% detected once. The specimen was PBMCs or T cells enriched from blood (not recorded which). Every receptor here comes from a woman in her forties or fifties who had recovered from COVID-19. CDR3s include the opening cysteine and the closing phenylalanine or tryptophan. A D gene is named only where the DNA matches it firmly. Some rows have no size entry. The others give once, few or many, or a class for an expanded clone.

cdr3_nt	cdr3_aa	v_call	j_call	d_call	clone_size
TGTGCCTGGAGTGGAGACAGGGTCTACGAGCAGTACTTC	CAWSGDRVYEQYF	TRBV30	TRBJ2-7	TRBD1	NA
TGCGCCAGCAGTCCTTCCCACAGGGGAAACACCATATATTTT	CASSPSHRGNTIYF	TRBV10-1	TRBJ1-3	NA	NA
TGTGCCTGGAGTTATACTGACAGGCCTAACTATGGCTACACCTTC	CAWSYTDRPNYGYTF	TRBV30	TRBJ1-2	NA	NA
TGTGCCAGTAGTATGAGCGGGGAGACCCAGTACTTC	CASSMSGETQYF	TRBV19	TRBJ2-5	NA	once
TGTGCCACCAGCGGATTGACAGGAGGCTATAATTCACCCCTCCACTTT	CATSGLTGGYNSPLHF	TRBV15	TRBJ1-6	NA	NA
TGTGCCAGCTCACCAGGCGGAGAGACCCAGTACTTC	CASSPGGETQYF	TRBV18	TRBJ2-5	NA	NA
TGTGCCAGTAGTGCCTGGACAGGGCTCGGCGCAGATACGCAGTATTTT	CASSAWTGLGADTQYF	TRBV19	TRBJ2-3	TRBD1	once
TGTGCCTGGAACCTAGCGGGAGAGACCCAGTACTTC	CAWNLAGETQYF	TRBV30	TRBJ2-5	TRBD2	NA
TGTGCCAGCAGCCCCCCCGGGGGTGGAACTGAAGCTTTCTTT	CASSPPGGGTEAFF	TRBV27	TRBJ1-1	NA	NA
TGTGCCAGCAGCTTGGCCGGGGGTCAGCCCCAGCATTTT	CASSLAGGQPQHF	TRBV5-5	TRBJ1-5	NA	NA
TGTGCCAGCAGCTCCCAGTATGCGCAGTTCTTC	CASSSQYAQFF	TRBV7-9	TRBJ2-1	NA	NA
TGTGCCAGCAGTTACGGTGACAGCTCCTACAATGAGCAGTTCTTC	CASSYGDSSYNEQFF	TRBV6-6	TRBJ2-1	NA	NA
TGTGCCAGCAGTTACGACACCTTATCACCCCTCCACTTT	CASSYDTLSPLHF	TRBV6-5	TRBJ1-6	NA	NA
TGTGCCAGCAGCTTTTGGGCTAGCGGGGAAGACGAGCAGTACTTC	CASSFWASGEDEQYF	TRBV7-9	TRBJ2-7	TRBD2	NA
TGTGCCAGCAGTTTAGGCCAGGGGACTGAAGCTTTCTTT	CASSLGQGTEAFF	TRBV12-3/TRBV12-4	TRBJ1-1	NA	NA
TGTGCCACCAGTGATCTAGCCGCAGATACGCAGTATTTT	CATSDLAADTQYF	TRBV24-1	TRBJ2-3	NA	NA
TGTGCCAGCAGTGGGGACAAAGCCTACGAGCAGTACTTC	CASSGDKAYEQYF	TRBV12-3/TRBV12-4	TRBJ2-7	NA	NA
TGTGCCACCAGCGATGGCGGGGGCTACACAGATACGCAGTATTTT	CATSDGGGYTDTQYF	TRBV15	TRBJ2-3	NA	once
TGTGCCAGCAGCCCCAGAGACACCCCCTATTCACCCCTCCACTTT	CASSPRDTPYSPLHF	TRBV5-6	TRBJ1-6	NA	NA
TGTGCCAGCAGCGCCGGACAGCAGAACTCTGGAAACACCATATATTTT	CASSAGQQNSGNTIYF	TRBV5-4	TRBJ1-3	NA	NA
TGTGCCAGCAGCGAAGGGACAGGAATTCTCCCTAACTATGGCTACACCTTC	CASSEGTGILPNYGYTF	TRBV9	TRBJ1-2	TRBD1	NA
TGTGCCAGCAGCCAAGTGTTCCGTGTTGCAGGGTACGAGCAGTACTTC	CASSQVFRVAGYEQYF	TRBV3-1/TRBV3-2	TRBJ2-7	NA	NA
TGTGCCAGCAGTGATATGCGGGGTTGGACAGATACGCAGTATTTT	CASSDMRGWTDTQYF	TRBV2	TRBJ2-3	NA	NA
TGTGCCAGCAGTTACTCGAAATCTAGCGGGAATGAGCAGTTCTTC	CASSYSKSSGNEQFF	TRBV6-5	TRBJ2-1	TRBD2	NA
TGTGCCATCAGTGAGTCTACGGGGAGCTCCTACAATGAGCAGTTCTTC	CAISESTGSSYNEQFF	TRBV10-3	TRBJ2-1	NA	once
TGCGCCAGCAGCCAAGACCAGGGAAGCTCCTACGAGCAGTACTTC	CASSQDQGSSYEQYF	TRBV4-3	TRBJ2-7	NA	once
TGTGCCAGCAGTTACGGGCAGGCTAAGCTGATCTTT	CASSYGQAKLIF	TRBV6-5	TRBJ1-1	NA	NA
TGTGCCAGCAGCCCACAGGGGGCGGGGACTGAAGCTTTCTTT	CASSPQGAGTEAFF	TRBV7-9	TRBJ1-1	TRBD1	NA
TGTGCCAGCTCTCCTGCGACAACAGACCAAGAGACCCAGTACTTC	CASSPATTDQETQYF	TRBV5-5	TRBJ2-5	NA	NA
TGTGCCTGGAGTGTATACCCACAGGGTGGCTACACCTTC	CAWSVYPQGGYTF	TRBV30	TRBJ1-2	NA	NA
TGCAGTGCTAGTGGAGGCCCTGAAGCTTTCTTT	CSASGGPEAFF	TRBV20-1	TRBJ1-1	NA	NA
TGTGCCAGCCGCGACAGCGTCCTCCACTTT	CASRDSVLHF	TRBV19	TRBJ1-6	NA	NA
TGTGCCAGCAGTACAGAACCCCGGTTCACAGGACGTAGCTACGAGCAGTACTTC	CASSTEPRFTGRSYEQYF	TRBV27	TRBJ2-7	NA	NA
TGTGCCAGCAGTTTATCCGGACAGGTCAGGTACTATGGCTACACCTTC	CASSLSGQVRYYGYTF	TRBV27	TRBJ1-2	TRBD1	NA
TGCAGCGTTGGGGGAGGGGCAGGACGGGAGACCCAGTACTTC	CSVGGGAGRETQYF	TRBV29-1	TRBJ2-5	TRBD2	few
TGTGCCACCAGTGATTTGTCTACAGGGGGATTGTTCTTC	CATSDLSTGGLFF	TRBV24-1	TRBJ2-1	TRBD1	NA
TGTGCCAGCAGCTTGGGGGCTAGCGGGGGGGCCTCGGAGACCCAGTACTTC	CASSLGASGGASETQYF	TRBV11-2	TRBJ2-5	TRBD2	few
TGCAGCGTTGAAGATCGGGGAGGTACCTATGGCTACACCTTC	CSVEDRGGTYGYTF	TRBV29-1	TRBJ1-2	NA	NA
TGTGCCAGTAGGAATACAGGGGGAGGTTTTGGCTACACCTTC	CASRNTGGGFGYTF	TRBV19	TRBJ1-2	TRBD1	NA
TGTGCCAGCAGCTTATTCTGGCAGGGTCAAGAGACCCAGTACTTC	CASSLFWQGQETQYF	TRBV7-8	TRBJ2-5	NA	NA
TGTGCCAGCAGTTTGGGGGCCGGGAACACTGAAGCTTTCTTT	CASSLGAGNTEAFF	TRBV27	TRBJ1-1	NA	NA
TGTGCCAGCGGGACAGTGAATCAGCCCCAGCATTTT	CASGTVNQPQHF	TRBV27	TRBJ1-5	TRBD1	NA
TGTGCCAGCACTCTAACTAGCTCCGAGCAGTACTTC	CASTLTSSEQYF	TRBV2	TRBJ2-7	NA	NA
TGTGCCAGCAGGGTAACAGGGAGGGATGGCTACACCTTC	CASRVTGRDGYTF	TRBV6-5	TRBJ1-2	NA	NA
TGTGCCAGTAACCCCGGGACAGGGGTGGGTCAGGATGGCTACACCTTC	CASNPGTGVGQDGYTF	TRBV19	TRBJ1-2	TRBD1	NA